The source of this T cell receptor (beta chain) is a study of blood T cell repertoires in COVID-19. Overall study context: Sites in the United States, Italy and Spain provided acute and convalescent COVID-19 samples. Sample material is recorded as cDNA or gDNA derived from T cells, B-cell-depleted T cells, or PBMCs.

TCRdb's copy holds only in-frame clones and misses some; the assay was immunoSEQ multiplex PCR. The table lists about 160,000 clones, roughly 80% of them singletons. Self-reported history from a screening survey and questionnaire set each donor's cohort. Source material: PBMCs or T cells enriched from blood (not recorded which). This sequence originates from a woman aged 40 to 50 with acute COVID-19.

CDR3 coding DNA: TGTGCCAGCAGTTACAGACCCCGGGGCGGGAGTGGGTACAATGAGCAGTTCTTC. Its protein is CASSYRPRGGSGYNEQFF. The genes are TRBV6-2 or TRBV6-3 and TRBJ2-1; 7 bases fit TRBD2. Germline V gene data show CDR1 as MNHEY and CDR2 as SVGEGT. V trimming: 2 bases; J trimming: 4 bases; junction bases outside the gene matches: 14. The CDR3 totals 18 residues.